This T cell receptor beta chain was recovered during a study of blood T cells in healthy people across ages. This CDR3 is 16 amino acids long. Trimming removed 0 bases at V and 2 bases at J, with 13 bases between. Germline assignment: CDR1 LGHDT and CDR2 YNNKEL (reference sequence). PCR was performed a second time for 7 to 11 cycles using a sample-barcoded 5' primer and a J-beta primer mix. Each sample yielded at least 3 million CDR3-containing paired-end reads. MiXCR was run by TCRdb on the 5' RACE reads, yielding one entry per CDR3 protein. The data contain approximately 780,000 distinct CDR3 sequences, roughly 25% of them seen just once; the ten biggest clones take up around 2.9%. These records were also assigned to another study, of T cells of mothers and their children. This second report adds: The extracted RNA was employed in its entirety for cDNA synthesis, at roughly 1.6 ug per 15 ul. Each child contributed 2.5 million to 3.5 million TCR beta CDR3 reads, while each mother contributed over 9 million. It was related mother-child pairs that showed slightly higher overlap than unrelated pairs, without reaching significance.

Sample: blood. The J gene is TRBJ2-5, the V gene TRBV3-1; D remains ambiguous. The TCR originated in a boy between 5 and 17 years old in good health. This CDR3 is CASSQDMARLQETQYF. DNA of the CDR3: TGTGCCAGCAGCCAAGATATGGCGAGGTTACAAGAGACCCAGTACTTC.